This T cell receptor (beta chain) was found in a study of cytomegalovirus exposure and HLA in healthy donors. General study findings and limits: Whilst most TCR sequences proved rare, a subset of public TCRs occurred across many donors. It was reported that TCR beta sequences correctly inferred the HLA-A and HLA-B alleles for most subjects.

Researchers ran the PCR with 60 Vbeta and 13 Jbeta primers. The data were produced by immunoSEQ multiplex PCR, yet TCRdb's version contains in-frame clones alone and is incomplete. This table holds about 90,000 clones, more than 65% found once. A remark on this clone: Its cognate antigen is unknown.

The CDR3 has 15 residues. Germline assignment: CDR1 SQVTM and CDR2 ANQGSEA. Trimming cost V 3 bases and J 7 bases; bases outside gene matches: 7. The chain links TRBV29-1 to TRBJ2-1; 12 positions match TRBD2. The sequence came from a woman younger than 35 in good health and CMV-seropositive. Sequencing was carried out using PBMCs. The CDR3 DNA reads TGCAGCGTTGACCTTACTAGCGGGGGGTCAAATGAGCAGTTCTTC. Residues: CSVDLTSGGSNEQFF.